This T cell receptor beta chain was identified during a study of T cells after yellow fever vaccination (dated by TCRdb to between 2018 and 2021). A note on the overall study: The SMART-Seq v4 Ultra Low Input RNA kit was used to prepare libraries from fractions with low cell numbers. To follow T-cell clones before and after primary and booster YFV17D yellow fever vaccination, bulk TCR alpha and beta repertoires were sequenced over time. Two healthy male donors, one aged 18 to 29 and one aged 30 to 40 years, were included in the cohort. Bulk PBMC replicates and cell subsets were isolated from blood drawn at multiple timepoints before and after both primary and secondary immunization. General study outcomes and caveats: The secondary T-cell response was found to be weaker but faster than the primary response, with a peak reached on day 5 rather than on day 15. A small share of clonotypes was detected in both CD4 and CD8 compartments, with the overlap likely arising from convergent recombination. Most clones expanded after primary vaccination (96% of CD4 and 88% of CD8) were re-detected after the booster, suggesting that broad memory maintenance occurred. Because abundant contaminating clonotypes from the bulk population could be contained in FACS-sorted repertoires, computational filtering was required. Only a couple of donors were included in the study, so the extent to which the findings can be generalized is limited.

This specimen's treatment or condition label, per the study, means: live attenuated yellow fever vaccine strain. A standard Ficoll-Paque protocol was used to isolate PBMCs from peripheral blood. Dynabeads CD4 and CD8 positive selection kits were used to isolate CD4 and CD8 T-cell fractions. TriZol was used to extract RNA from bulk PBMCs, CD4 and CD8 fractions, and dextramer-positive and dextramer-negative fractions. With respect to this clonotype: Its antigen is still unknown. One base away there is no much larger clone; base qualities are not given.

TCRdb shows the sequencer as Illumina NovaSeq 6000. Synthesis of TCR cDNA relied on 5'RACE template switching, a step that introduced a universal primer site along with unique molecular identifiers. cDNA synthesis was primed from both the TCR alpha and TCR beta constant segments. Libraries were amplified in two PCR steps, with sample barcodes and sequencing adapters added in the second step. Sequencing of libraries was done on Illumina HiSeq 2500 (2x100 bp) or NovaSeq (2x150 bp). The published analysis was carried out like this. Demultiplexing of reads and collapsing into UMI consensus sequences were performed with MIGEC, and V(D)J alignment was carried out with MiXCR. Clonotypes responding to the vaccine were identified with edgeR on replicate PBMC samples, with the criteria of FDR below 0.01 and a log2 fold change above 5 up to day 15. CD4 or CD8 identity was assigned to each bulk clonotype according to whether the clonotype was present at higher abundance in the sequenced CD4 repertoire or the sequenced CD8 repertoire. Through fastp at Q25 and MiXCR, TCRdb rebuilt clones from the public reads, retaining in-frame beta chains. Rows matching on CDR3 protein sequence are summarized as one entry with the most common DNA and genes. The V and J calls come from TCRdb's annotation, not from the publication. The sample table holds 120,000 or so distinct CDR3 sequences, of which 15% were seen once. The ten top clones hold roughly 43% of the sample.

Sample: CD8+ T cells sorted from PBMCs, taken 5 days after the yellow fever booster vaccination. The receptor's source is a young man who received the YFV17D yellow fever vaccine.

The nucleotides read TGTGCCAGCAGCTGGGGGGTTACCTACGAGCAGTACGTC. This codes for CASSWGVTYEQYV. The chain is assembled from TRBV11-2 and TRBJ2-7, and perhaps TRBD2 as D gene, on 6 matching bases. From the cysteine up to the valine, the CDR3 has a length of 13 residues. The read is trimmed to its CDR3 DNA, 39 bases read in frame from base 1. Deletion took 4 bases off V and 2 bases off J, with a span of 9 bases between the germline ends. CDR1 and CDR2, per the germline V gene, are SGHAT and FQNNGV.